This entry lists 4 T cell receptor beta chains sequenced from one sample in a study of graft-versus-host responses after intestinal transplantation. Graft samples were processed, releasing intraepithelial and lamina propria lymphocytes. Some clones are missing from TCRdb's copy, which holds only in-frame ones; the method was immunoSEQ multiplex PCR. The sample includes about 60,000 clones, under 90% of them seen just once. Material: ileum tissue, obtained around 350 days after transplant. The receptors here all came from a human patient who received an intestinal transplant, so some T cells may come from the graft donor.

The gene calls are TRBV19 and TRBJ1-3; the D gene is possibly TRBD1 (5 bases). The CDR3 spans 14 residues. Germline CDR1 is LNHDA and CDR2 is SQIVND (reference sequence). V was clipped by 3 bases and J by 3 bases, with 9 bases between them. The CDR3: CASSIQGFGNTIYF. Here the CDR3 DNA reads TGTGCCAGTAGTATCCAGGGCTTTGGAAACACCATATATTTT.

The CDR3 is CASSRTPTYQETQYF. The CDR3 coding sequence is TGTGCCAGCTCACGCACACCAACATACCAAGAGACCCAGTACTTC. This chain joins TRBV18 and TRBJ2-5; D remains unclear. The CDR3 has 15 residues. In germline, CDR1 is KGHSH, CDR2 LQKENI. The V gene lost 4 bases and the J gene lost 0 bases, with 12 bases spanning the gap.

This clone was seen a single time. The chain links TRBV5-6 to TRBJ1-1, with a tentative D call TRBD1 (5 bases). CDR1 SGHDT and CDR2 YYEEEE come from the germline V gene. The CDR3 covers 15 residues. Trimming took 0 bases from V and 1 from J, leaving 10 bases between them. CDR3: CASSLGQQRNTEAFF. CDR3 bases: TGTGCCAGCAGCTTGGGACAGCAAAGGAACACTGAAGCTTTCTTT.

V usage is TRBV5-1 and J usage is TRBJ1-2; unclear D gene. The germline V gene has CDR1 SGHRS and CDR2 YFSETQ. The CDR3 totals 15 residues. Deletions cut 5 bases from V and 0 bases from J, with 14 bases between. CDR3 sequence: CASRPLLSANYGYTF. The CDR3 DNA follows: TGCGCCAGCAGGCCTCTATTGTCAGCTAACTATGGCTACACCTTC.